This entry features one T cell receptor beta chain sequence. Its antigen is as yet unknown. This specimen belongs to a study of cytomegalovirus exposure and HLA in healthy donors. General study points: Among TCR sequences, most were rare, though some public TCRs appeared in many donors. A later examination showed that TCR association rates differed by HLA locus, with DRB1 most and HLA-C fewest.

PCR involved 60 Vbeta and 13 Jbeta primers. Using immunoSEQ multiplex PCR, the repertoire was profiled, and TCRdb retains in-frame clones only, with some absent. This sample lists 60,000 or so clones; its ten largest clones have less than 2.5%. Germline trimming cut 4 bases from V and 2 bases from J; bases unmatched to any gene: 6. Germline-derived CDR1 and CDR2 are MDHEN and SYDVKM. This CDR3 contains 16 residues. Specimen: PBMCs. The chain employs TRBV28 and TRBJ2-2; 8 nucleotides align to TRBD1. The TCR was taken from a woman in her late teens or twenties in good health and CMV-seronegative. This CDR3 is CASSSGGTGNTGELFF. The CDR3 DNA follows: TGTGCCAGCAGTTCTGGGGGGACAGGTAACACCGGGGAGCTGTTTTTT.